Below, 16 T cell receptor beta chains from the same sample are listed, as sequenced in a study of blood T cell repertoires in COVID-19. Sequencing was performed with immunoSEQ multiplex PCR; in TCRdb, only in-frame clones are kept and a portion is missing. The data contain under 200,000 clones, about 86% of them singletons. The source material was peripheral blood. These TCRs come from a man in his late teens or twenties with acute or convalescent COVID-19.

J is TRBJ2-7 and V is TRBV9; 7 nucleotides align to TRBD2. Trimming cost V 4 bases and J 3 bases; bases outside gene matches: 7. Germline CDR1 and CDR2: SGDLS and YYNGEE. The CDR3 is 14 amino acids. The chain's CDR3 is CASSLGGDNYEQYF. The CDR3 DNA reads TGTGCCAGCAGCCTTGGGGGGGATAACTACGAGCAGTACTTC.

J is TRBJ1-5 and V is TRBV6-4; D may be TRBD1 (5 bases). There are 19 residues in the CDR3. Trimming removed 7 bases at V and 2 bases at J, with 27 bases between. The germline CDR1 and CDR2 sequences are MRHNA and SNTAGT. The CDR3 reads CASTPGLMTAASGNQPQHF. CDR3 DNA: TGTGCCAGCACCCCCGGGCTGATGACAGCCGCCTCGGGCAATCAGCCCCAGCATTTT.

V gene TRBV19 combines with J gene TRBJ1-5; 10 bases agree with TRBD1. This CDR3 contains 15 residues. Per germline, CDR1 LNHDA and CDR2 SQIVND (reference sequence). V lost 8 bases and J lost 4; bases outside the gene matches: 8. As DNA, the CDR3 is TGTGCCAGTGGAAAGGGGGGACAGGGGAATCAGCCCCAGCATTTT. This codes for CASGKGGQGNQPQHF. The whole variable domain, remainder taken from reference TRBV19 and TRBJ1-5, is DGGITQSPKYLFRKEGQNVTLSCEQNLNHDAMYWYRQDPGQGLRLIYYSQIVNDFQKGDIAEGYSVSREKKESFPLTVTSAQKNPTAFYLCASGKGGQGNQPQHFGDGTRLSIL.

The chain employs TRBV27 and TRBJ2-3, with D possibly TRBD1 on 5 matching bases. The V end was cut by 3 bases, the J end by 0 bases, with 10 bases between. The CDR3 sequence is 15 residues long. CDR1 MNHEY and CDR2 SMNVEV come from the germline V gene (reference sequence). The CDR3, as DNA: TGTGCCAGCAGTTTGAGAAGGGGTAGCACAGATACGCAGTATTTT. Its translation: CASSLRRGSTDTQYF.

The chain carries TRBV10-3 and TRBJ1-1; D not resolved. Germline assignment: CDR1 ENHRY and CDR2 SYGVKD. The germline V and J ends were trimmed by 2 bases and 1 base, with 14 bases remaining between them. The CDR3 has 16 residues. CDR3 region: CAISEPGRFGNTEAFF. For the CDR3, the DNA is TGTGCCATCAGTGAGCCGGGGAGATTTGGGAACACTGAAGCTTTCTTT.

This chain uses TRBV7-8 with TRBJ2-5, with 11 bases lining up with TRBD1. Germline CDR1 and CDR2: SGHVS and FQNEAQ. After removal of 4 bases from V and 2 bases from J, the junction contained 6 bases not matched to a gene. CDR3 length equals 16 residues. CDR3 amino acids: CASSSRGTGGQETQYF. CDR3 DNA: TGTGCCAGCAGCTCAAGAGGGACAGGGGGTCAAGAGACCCAGTACTTC.

This clone was observed a single time. The chain combines TRBV18 with TRBJ1-3; D is undetermined. V lost 2 bases and J 0 bases, leaving 8 bases between the germline ends. CDR3 length equals 15 residues. Germline CDR1 reads KGHSH; CDR2 reads LQKENI. The CDR3 sequence is CASSPRHISGNTIYF. The CDR3 DNA follows: TGTGCCAGCTCACCAAGACATATCTCTGGAAACACCATATATTTT.

The sample holds one count of this clone. The rearrangement links TRBV27 to TRBJ1-1; 9 bases are a match to TRBD1. The germline gives CDR1 MNHEY, CDR2 SMNVEV (reference sequence). The CDR3 consists of 15 residues. The ends lost 5 bases at V and 11 bases at J; junction bases unmatched: 15. CDR3 in amino acids: CASSPGTGHGAAAFF. The DNA for the CDR3 is TGTGCCAGCAGTCCTGGGACAGGGCACGGGGCGGCCGCTTTCTTT.

The chain couples TRBV3-1 (or the pseudogene TRBV3-2) to TRBJ2-7, with 7 bases matching TRBD2. The junction had 5 bases not matched to a gene; V was cut back by 1 base and J by 5 bases. CDR3 length equals 14 residues. Germline V lookup: CDR1 LGHDT, CDR2 YNNKEL (reference sequence). Here the CDR3 reads CASSQGEGTDEQYF. The CDR3 DNA sequence: TGTGCCAGCAGCCAAGGGGAGGGAACAGACGAGCAGTACTTC.

The rearrangement links TRBV9 to TRBJ2-5; 8 nucleotides line up with TRBD1. Unmatched junction bases numbered 7, after V lost 4 bases and J lost 2 bases. The germline V gene has CDR1 SGDLS and CDR2 YYNGEE. This CDR3 region has 15 residues. The CDR3 region has the DNA TGTGCCAGCAGCCTATCGACAGGGGCTCAAGAGACCCAGTACTTC. Its translation: CASSLSTGAQETQYF.

This chain uses TRBV28 with TRBJ2-2; 12 nucleotides align to TRBD2. Germline CDR1 reads MDHEN; CDR2 reads SYDVKM. This CDR3 region has 16 residues. J gave up 5 bases and V 5 bases, and 6 bases lay outside the gene matches. The CDR3: CASSLSTSGGTGELFF. The CDR3 nucleotides read TGTGCCAGCAGTCTCTCGACTAGCGGGGGAACCGGGGAGCTGTTTTTT. Full variable domain (missing parts from reference TRBV28 and TRBJ2-2): DVKVTQSSRYLVKRTGEKVFLECVQDMDHENMFWYRQDPGLGLRLIYFSYDVKMKEKGDIPEGYSVSREKKERFSLILESASTNQTSMYLCASSLSTSGGTGELFFGEGSRLTVL.

This chain connects TRBV5-1 to TRBJ1-1, with TRBD1 identical over 7 bases. Germline trimming cut 1 base from V and 7 bases from J; bases unmatched to any gene: 4. CDR1 and CDR2 (germline): SGHRS, YFSETQ. CDR3 length equals 13 residues. As DNA, the CDR3 is TGCGCCAGCAGCTTGACAGGGGCTAGTGAAGCTTTCTTT. It codes for CASSLTGASEAFF.

V and J are TRBV7-8 and TRBJ1-3; the D is unclear. Trimming removed 5 bases from V and 0 bases from J, with 14 bases in between. This CDR3 spans 16 amino acids. Germline assignment: CDR1 SGHVS and CDR2 FQNEAQ. In DNA form, the CDR3 reads TGTGCCAGCAGCCCCAACACGGGGAGCTCTGGAAACACCATATATTTT. It yields the protein CASSPNTGSSGNTIYF.

The CDR3 DNA sequence: TGTGCCAGCAGCTTAGTTACAGACTATGGCTACACCTTC. Translated, it gives CASSLVTDYGYTF. The chain joins TRBV7-9 to TRBJ1-2; D unclear. The CDR3 has 13 residues. CDR1 and CDR2 from the germline V gene are SEHNR and FQNEAQ (reference sequence). V lost 1 base to trimming and J lost 3 bases, with 6 bases between them.

This rearrangement joins TRBV30 to TRBJ1-6; 7 bases fit TRBD1. CDR1 is GTSNPN and CDR2 is SVGIG in the germline V gene (reference sequence). The trim removed 3 bases at V and 4 bases at J, leaving 6 bases unmatched. The CDR3 runs 15 residues. The CDR3 DNA follows: TGTGCCTGGAGGTTACCGACAGGGTATAATTCACCCCTCCACTTT. The encoded protein is CAWRLPTGYNSPLHF. Filled out from reference TRBV30 and TRBJ1-6, the complete variable domain reads SQTIHQWPATLVQPVGSPLSLECTVEGTSNPNLYWYRQAAGRGLQLLFYSVGIGQISSEVPQNLSASRPQDRQFILSSKKLLLSDSGFYLCAWRLPTGYNSPLHFGNGTRLTVT.

The gene calls are TRBV30 and TRBJ2-3, with 8 bases matching TRBD2. Germline trimming cut 2 bases from V and 7 bases from J; bases unmatched to any gene: 8. The CDR3 has 14 amino acids. Germline V lookup: CDR1 GTSNPN, CDR2 SVGIG (reference sequence). The CDR3 sequence is CAWSIGGGSYTQYF. The CDR3 region has the DNA TGTGCCTGGAGTATCGGGGGGGGGTCCTATACGCAGTATTTT.